This TCR beta chain was captured in a study of neoadjuvant anti-PD-1 for oral cavity cancer. These newly diagnosed stage II-IVA oral cavity squamous cell carcinoma patients had no prior systemic or radiation treatment. Most tumor samples had approximately 4.6 ug input DNA in two replicates. Here immunoSEQ multiplex PCR was the method, and the copy in TCRdb shows in-frame clones only, minus some. The table shows under 8,500 clones, with around 48% occurring only once. There are 14 residues in the CDR3. CDR1 and CDR2 from the germline V gene are MDHEN and SYDVKM. With 3 bases removed from V and 3 bases from J, the gap between germline ends came to 8 bases.

The chain recombines TRBV28 with TRBJ2-2; D gene ambiguous. Sequencing was performed on tumor tissue, taken before nivolumab (anti-PD-1) treatment. This TCR came from a person between 40 and 79 years old with oral cavity squamous cell carcinoma. The CDR3 reads CASSFVRHTGELFF. CDR3 sequence (DNA): TGTGCCAGCAGTTTTGTTAGGCACACCGGGGAGCTGTTTTTT.